This T cell receptor (beta chain) was obtained from a study of blood T cell repertoires in COVID-19. On the study more broadly: Spain, Italy and the United States supplied samples that represented acute and convalescent COVID-19.

Trimming cost V 5 bases and J 7 bases; bases outside gene matches: 9. Per the germline V gene, CDR1 is SGHTA and CDR2 is FQGNSA. The CDR3 length is 14 residues. TCRdb keeps only in-frame clones here, not all; method: immunoSEQ multiplex PCR. Of fewer than 350,000 clones detected, about 91% appear once; the ten largest clones hold 1.6%. Seattle enrolled patients during active infection and tracked them longitudinally. The TCR comes from a young woman with COVID-19, enrolled during active disease. Sequences were obtained from peripheral blood. The chain employs TRBV7-2 and TRBJ2-5, with 8 nucleotides matching TRBD2. The CDR3 DNA reads as TGTGCCAGCAGCCCTTGGACTAGCCAGGGGACCCAGTACTTC. Translation: CASSPWTSQGTQYF.